What follows describes a single TCR beta chain. This clonotype was seen many times. This receptor's antigen is unknown. No qualities accompany the bases; no much larger clone lies one base away. Graves' hyperthyroidism was defined as stable when no progression to ophthalmopathy occurred over 18 months of follow-up. The hyperthyroidism patients were between 18 and 65 years old and newly diagnosed, with a disease duration of less than 2 months. Patients with uncontrolled infections, other autoimmune diseases, pregnancy or lactation were excluded. Diagnoses were established on the basis of clinical symptoms, serum thyroxine and TRAb, thyroid ultrasound, and orbital computed tomography. PBMCs were separated from around 9.1 ml of fresh peripheral blood using Ficoll-Paque density gradient centrifugation. Total RNA was extracted with Trizol reagent, and quality was checked on an Agilent 2100 Bioanalyzer.

V loses 0 bases of germline sequence and J loses 7 bases, and the interval between the two ends is 12 bases. The CDR3 starts with the cysteine, ends with the phenylalanine, and has 14 residues. Solely the CDR3 DNA is kept, with 42 bases framed from the first base. CDR1 and CDR2 are read off the germline V gene as MNHEY and SVGAGI. This sample is part of a study of T cells in Graves' hyperthyroidism and ophthalmopathy (dated 2019 in TCRdb). Describing the broader study: Peripheral blood samples were taken at initial diagnosis, before any treatment was given. In addition, the study compared T-cell repertoires in thyroid tissue and in blood from six Graves' hyperthyroidism patients. A discovery cohort of about a hundred patients, approximately 44 with Graves' ophthalmopathy and over 55 with stable Graves' hyperthyroidism, was used to find distinguishing TCR V-J signatures. After sampling, hyperthyroidism patients received methimazole starting at 30 mg daily, and ophthalmopathy patients received high-dose intravenous methylprednisolone. The 85 to 100 discovery patients were divided at random into training and test sets in a 7:3 ratio. Whether ophthalmopathy could be predicted prospectively was tested in an independent validation cohort made up of 18 to 20 hyperthyroidism patients plus 17 patients who later progressed to ophthalmopathy. TCR Vbeta CDR3 sequencing of 120 to 150 peripheral blood samples (43 ophthalmopathy, under 80 hyperthyroidism and approximately 17 progressor patients) is reported in the paper.

What the study reported, not specific to this receptor: No statistical method was used to fix the sample size in advance, and group allocation was not hidden from the investigators. During validation, the model predicted progression to ophthalmopathy a median of approximately 6 months ahead of onset, with more than 60% sensitivity and almost 75% specificity. Most expanded thyroid clonotypes (frequency above 0.001) were also found in blood, which suggests that blood repertoires may mirror thyroid immune responses. A 13 V-J signature model separated ophthalmopathy from stable hyperthyroidism, with approximately 87% sensitivity and roughly 81% specificity in cross-validation and 80%/75% in testing.

The TCR beta CDR3 regions were amplified from the RNA transcripts. The TCR CDR3 was subjected to a first round of RT-PCR using the HTBI primer set and the Qiagen OneStep RT-PCR kit. Libraries were constructed in a second round of multiplex PCR, after which size selection and purification were performed. Paired-end sequencing of the libraries was performed with 100 bp reads on an Illumina HiSeq2000. As for the original processing: Raw data were processed with SOAPnuke, discarding reads with adapters, uncalled bases, mean Phred below 15, or no exact constant-primer or identifier match. High-quality paired reads were merged with COPE v1.2.5, and unique nucleotide sequences were defined as clonotypes. MiTCR v1.1 was used to align the clonotypes against IMGT TRBV, TRBD and TRBJ reference segments. Only V-J combinations with frequency above 0.0001, covering about 99% of repertoires, were analysed. The TCS score was defined as F50 (clonal expansion) divided by E x V (chaos), with BLOSUM62-based TCRdist calculated between CDR3 peptides within each V-J. Welch's t-statistics and random forest reduced 500 to 550 V-J features to fewer than 15, which were used in a naive Bayes classifier (R e1071). TCRdb ran its own pipeline on the public reads, namely fastp trimming at Q25 and MiXCR clone calling, and kept in-frame beta chains. Here each entry gathers all rows of one CDR3 protein and keeps the most common genes and DNA. TCRdb's processing, not the study's, gives the V and J calls here. The sample includes roughly 350,000 distinct CDR3 sequences, with around 13% observed a single time. The top ten constitute around 25% of the sample.

In this chain, TRBV6-5 is recombined with TRBJ1-1, with no confident D gene call. Sequenced material: blood. The receptor was isolated from a woman aged 30 to 39 with Graves' hyperthyroidism. DNA sequence: TGTGCCAGCAGTTACTCGACTAGGTGGGGTGAAGCTTTCTTT. Its translation reads: CASSYSTRWGEAFF.